The rows below give T cell receptor beta chains drawn from one sample of a study of molecular identifiers for immune sequencing clone quantification. TCRdb re-called the PCR reads with MiXCR, one entry per CDR3 protein. This table has under 800,000 distinct CDR3 sequences, roughly 23% appearing once. The sequenced material came from naive CD8+ T cells from blood, with Jurkat cell RNA spiked in. All receptors derive from a human donor in good health. Some libraries in this study had Jurkat cell RNA spiked in. Both conserved end residues are part of each CDR3. The order of the fields is clone size, J gene, D gene, V gene, CDR3 protein, CDR3 DNA. A D gene is named only where the DNA matches it firmly. Expanded clones are given a class, and other clones once, few, many or no size at all.

abundance: -; j_gene: TRBJ1-4; d_gene: -; v_gene: TRBV4-1; CDR3aa: CASSHGLEKLFF; CDR3nt: TGCGCCAGCAGCCATGGACTAGAAAAACTGTTTTTT
abundance: -; j_gene: TRBJ1-1; d_gene: TRBD1; v_gene: TRBV10-3; CDR3aa: CADQEAGGMNTEAFF; CDR3nt: TGTGCTGACCAAGAGGCAGGGGGCATGAACACTGAAGCTTTCTTT
abundance: -; j_gene: TRBJ1-1; d_gene: -; v_gene: TRBV6-6; CDR3aa: CASSYSVMTVVIEAFF; CDR3nt: TGTGCCAGCAGTTACTCTGTCATGACAGTAGTAATTGAAGCTTTCTTT
abundance: many; j_gene: TRBJ2-6; d_gene: -; v_gene: TRBV30; CDR3aa: CAWSLGGANVLTF; CDR3nt: TGTGCCTGGAGCCTAGGGGGGGCCAACGTCCTGACTTTC
abundance: few; j_gene: TRBJ2-3; d_gene: -; v_gene: TRBV12-3/TRBV12-4; CDR3aa: CASSMGPPTTDTQYF; CDR3nt: TGTGCCAGCAGTATGGGACCCCCTACCACAGATACGCAGTATTTT
abundance: few; j_gene: TRBJ1-2; d_gene: -; v_gene: TRBV4-3; CDR3aa: CASSQGRTYGYTF; CDR3nt: TGCGCCAGCAGCCAAGGTCGGACTTATGGCTACACCTTC
abundance: -; j_gene: TRBJ2-7; d_gene: -; v_gene: TRBV11-1; CDR3aa: CASSFEYGDSYEQYF; CDR3nt: TGTGCCAGCAGCTTTGAGTACGGAGACAGCTACGAGCAGTACTTC
abundance: few; j_gene: TRBJ1-1; d_gene: -; v_gene: TRBV4-1; CDR3aa: CASSQGRSIRTEAFF; CDR3nt: TGCGCCAGCAGCCAAGGGCGGTCGATAAGGACTGAAGCTTTCTTT
abundance: few; j_gene: TRBJ2-5; d_gene: -; v_gene: TRBV7-9; CDR3aa: CASSPPIETQYF; CDR3nt: TGTGCCAGCAGCCCCCCTATCGAGACCCAGTACTTC
abundance: -; j_gene: TRBJ2-7; d_gene: TRBD2; v_gene: TRBV20-1; CDR3aa: CSARDSERGLSYEQYF; CDR3nt: TGCAGTGCTAGAGATTCGGAGCGGGGACTATCCTACGAGCAGTACTTC
abundance: many; j_gene: TRBJ2-7; d_gene: TRBD2; v_gene: TRBV6-5; CDR3aa: CASSTVGGVYEQYF; CDR3nt: TGTGCCAGCAGTACTGTGGGGGGGGTGTACGAGCAGTACTTC
abundance: many; j_gene: TRBJ2-5; d_gene: -; v_gene: TRBV10-3; CDR3aa: CAISDQGRETQYF; CDR3nt: TGTGCCATCAGTGATCAGGGTAGAGAGACCCAGTACTTC
abundance: few; j_gene: TRBJ2-7; d_gene: -; v_gene: TRBV4-1; CDR3aa: CASSQLGDSRDSTF; CDR3nt: TGCGCCAGCAGCCAACTAGGAGACAGCAGAGACTCAACCTTC
abundance: few; j_gene: TRBJ1-2; d_gene: -; v_gene: TRBV20-1; CDR3aa: CSARVRENFSGYTF; CDR3nt: TGCAGTGCTAGAGTCAGGGAGAACTTTAGTGGCTACACCTTC
abundance: -; j_gene: TRBJ2-3; d_gene: -; v_gene: TRBV27; CDR3aa: CASSGYGTSTTDTQYF; CDR3nt: TGTGCCAGCAGTGGTTACGGGACGTCGACCACAGATACGCAGTATTTT
abundance: -; j_gene: TRBJ2-2; d_gene: -; v_gene: TRBV6-5; CDR3aa: CARSYSQGPGALFF; CDR3nt: TGTGCCCGCAGTTACTCCCAGGGCCCCGGGGCGCTGTTTTTT
abundance: -; j_gene: TRBJ2-2; d_gene: TRBD1; v_gene: TRBV7-6; CDR3aa: CASRSNRGQDGELFF; CDR3nt: TGTGCCAGCAGGTCAAACAGGGGGCAGGATGGGGAGCTGTTTTTT
abundance: many; j_gene: TRBJ1-1; d_gene: TRBD1; v_gene: TRBV9; CDR3aa: CASSVAGGITEAFF; CDR3nt: TGTGCCAGCAGCGTAGCAGGGGGCATCACTGAAGCTTTCTTT
abundance: many; j_gene: TRBJ1-2; d_gene: -; v_gene: TRBV4-3; CDR3aa: CASSQDYGPGFGSGYTF; CDR3nt: TGCGCCAGCAGCCAAGATTACGGGCCGGGATTTGGCTCTGGCTACACCTTC
abundance: -; j_gene: TRBJ1-4; d_gene: -; v_gene: TRBV4-1; CDR3aa: CASSALDEVPATNEKLFF; CDR3nt: TGCGCCAGCAGCGCCCTAGATGAGGTGCCTGCAACTAATGAAAAACTGTTTTTT
abundance: many; j_gene: TRBJ2-3; d_gene: TRBD2; v_gene: TRBV2; CDR3aa: CASSARLAVSTDTQYF; CDR3nt: TGTGCCAGCAGTGCAAGACTAGCAGTTAGCACAGATACGCAGTATTTT
abundance: -; j_gene: TRBJ1-1; d_gene: -; v_gene: TRBV4-3; CDR3aa: CASRQDPLGPARTEAFF; CDR3nt: TGCGCCAGCAGACAAGATCCGTTGGGACCAGCGCGCACTGAAGCTTTCTTT
abundance: many; j_gene: TRBJ1-1; d_gene: TRBD1; v_gene: TRBV6-5; CDR3aa: CASRPTGQGLAEAFF; CDR3nt: TGTGCCAGCAGACCCACCGGACAGGGGCTCGCTGAAGCTTTCTTT
abundance: many; j_gene: TRBJ2-1; d_gene: TRBD1; v_gene: TRBV23-1; CDR3aa: CASSHQPTGNYNEQFF; CDR3nt: TGCGCCAGCAGTCATCAGCCGACAGGGAACTACAATGAGCAGTTCTTC
abundance: many; j_gene: TRBJ2-7; d_gene: -; v_gene: TRBV20-1; CDR3aa: CSAGAQRGVSEQYF; CDR3nt: TGCAGTGCTGGGGCTCAGCGAGGAGTCTCCGAGCAGTACTTC
abundance: -; j_gene: TRBJ1-6; d_gene: -; v_gene: TRBV3-1; CDR3aa: CASSQDWGNNSPLHF; CDR3nt: TGTGCCAGCAGCCAAGATTGGGGTAATAATTCACCCCTCCACTTT
abundance: many; j_gene: TRBJ1-3; d_gene: -; v_gene: TRBV4-3; CDR3aa: CASSQDRAGSLYSGNTIYF; CDR3nt: TGCGCCAGCAGCCAAGATCGCGCGGGGTCTCTTTACTCTGGAAACACCATATATTTT
abundance: many; j_gene: TRBJ2-7; d_gene: -; v_gene: TRBV7-6; CDR3aa: CASSTELAYEQYF; CDR3nt: TGTGCCAGCAGCACCGAACTAGCCTACGAGCAGTACTTC
abundance: many; j_gene: TRBJ1-5; d_gene: -; v_gene: TRBV19; CDR3aa: CATGGSQGWPQHF; CDR3nt: TGTGCCACCGGGGGCTCGCAAGGGTGGCCCCAGCATTTT
abundance: -; j_gene: TRBJ1-5; d_gene: -; v_gene: TRBV28; CDR3aa: CASRELGSNQPRHF; CDR3nt: TGTGCCAGCAGGGAGCTAGGTAGCAATCAGCCCCGGCATTTT
abundance: many; j_gene: TRBJ2-3; d_gene: -; v_gene: TRBV20-1; CDR3aa: CSARQVFPADTQYF; CDR3nt: TGCAGTGCGAGACAGGTATTTCCTGCAGATACGCAGTATTTT
abundance: -; j_gene: TRBJ2-1; d_gene: TRBD2; v_gene: TRBV11-3; CDR3aa: CASSVAGADNEQFF; CDR3nt: TGTGCCAGCAGCGTAGCGGGAGCCGACAATGAGCAGTTCTTC
abundance: -; j_gene: TRBJ1-1; d_gene: -; v_gene: TRBV4-2; CDR3aa: CASSQGERNTEAFF; CDR3nt: TGTGCCAGCAGCCAAGGGGAGCGGAACACTGAAGCTTTCTTT
abundance: -; j_gene: TRBJ2-7; d_gene: TRBD2; v_gene: TRBV11-2; CDR3aa: CASSPGTSGKYEQYF; CDR3nt: TGTGCCAGCAGCCCGGGGACTAGCGGAAAATACGAGCAGTACTTC
abundance: many; j_gene: TRBJ2-3; d_gene: -; v_gene: TRBV28; CDR3aa: CASSFGPTSIRITDTQYF; CDR3nt: TGTGCCAGCAGTTTTGGCCCCACTAGTATCAGGATCACAGATACGCAGTATTTT
abundance: -; j_gene: TRBJ2-7; d_gene: TRBD2; v_gene: TRBV20-1; CDR3aa: CSARDAGLAGDLGREQYF; CDR3nt: TGCAGTGCTAGAGATGCGGGACTAGCGGGAGACTTGGGGCGCGAGCAGTACTTC
abundance: many; j_gene: TRBJ1-1; d_gene: TRBD1; v_gene: TRBV28; CDR3aa: CASSFTGGVTEAFF; CDR3nt: TGTGCCAGCAGTTTCACAGGGGGAGTAACTGAAGCTTTCTTT
abundance: many; j_gene: TRBJ2-7; d_gene: -; v_gene: TRBV27; CDR3aa: CASSSEGNEQYF; CDR3nt: TGTGCCAGCAGTTCGGAGGGAAACGAGCAGTACTTC
abundance: many; j_gene: TRBJ1-5; d_gene: TRBD1; v_gene: TRBV2; CDR3aa: CASIEGQGDQPQHF; CDR3nt: TGTGCCAGCATCGAGGGGCAGGGGGATCAGCCCCAGCATTTT
abundance: few; j_gene: TRBJ1-3; d_gene: -; v_gene: TRBV28; CDR3aa: CASSPPPAHGSGNTIYF; CDR3nt: TGTGCCAGCAGTCCACCCCCGGCCCACGGCTCTGGAAACACCATATATTTT
abundance: few; j_gene: TRBJ1-5; d_gene: TRBD1; v_gene: TRBV27; CDR3aa: CASSLYRGDQPQHF; CDR3nt: TGTGCCAGCAGTTTATACAGGGGGGATCAGCCCCAGCATTTT
abundance: -; j_gene: TRBJ1-1; d_gene: -; v_gene: TRBV7-2; CDR3aa: CASSLVLNTGALF; CDR3nt: TGTGCCAGCAGCTTAGTGCTGAACACTGGGGCTTTGTTT
abundance: -; j_gene: TRBJ2-7; d_gene: -; v_gene: TRBV27; CDR3aa: CASSNSPQRRVSEQYF; CDR3nt: TGTGCCAGCAGCAACTCCCCCCAACGAAGAGTTAGCGAGCAGTACTTC
abundance: few; j_gene: TRBJ2-5; d_gene: -; v_gene: TRBV4-1; CDR3aa: CASSRNWGETQYF; CDR3nt: TGCGCCAGCAGCCGGAATTGGGGAGAGACCCAGTACTTC
abundance: -; j_gene: TRBJ2-3; d_gene: TRBD2; v_gene: TRBV11-3; CDR3aa: CASSLIAGSTDTQYF; CDR3nt: TGTGCCAGCAGCTTGATAGCGGGGAGCACAGATACGCAGTATTTT
abundance: many; j_gene: TRBJ1-2; d_gene: TRBD1; v_gene: TRBV4-3; CDR3aa: CASSPSIKGDSGYTF; CDR3nt: TGCGCCAGCAGCCCATCCATCAAGGGGGACAGCGGCTACACCTTC
abundance: -; j_gene: TRBJ1-1; d_gene: -; v_gene: TRBV5-6; CDR3aa: CASSLSPTTEAFF; CDR3nt: TGTGCCAGCAGCTTAAGTCCAACTACTGAAGCTTTCTTT
abundance: many; j_gene: TRBJ2-1; d_gene: TRBD1; v_gene: TRBV4-3; CDR3aa: CASSQVGQGYDEQFF; CDR3nt: TGCGCCAGCAGCCAAGTCGGACAGGGTTATGATGAGCAGTTCTTC
abundance: -; j_gene: TRBJ2-7; d_gene: TRBD1; v_gene: TRBV27; CDR3aa: CASSLWRQGEQYF; CDR3nt: TGTGCCAGCAGTTTATGGAGACAGGGGGAGCAGTACTTC
abundance: few; j_gene: TRBJ1-6; d_gene: TRBD1; v_gene: TRBV7-3; CDR3aa: CASAQGASSPLHF; CDR3nt: TGTGCCAGCGCACAGGGGGCTAGTTCACCCCTCCACTTT
abundance: -; j_gene: TRBJ2-7; d_gene: -; v_gene: TRBV6-2/TRBV6-3; CDR3aa: CASSYPGTTAYEQYF; CDR3nt: TGTGCCAGCAGTTACCCAGGGACCACTGCCTACGAGCAGTACTTC
abundance: few; j_gene: TRBJ2-1; d_gene: TRBD1; v_gene: TRBV28; CDR3aa: CASSKPPGQPHDEQFF; CDR3nt: TGTGCCAGCAGTAAACCACCGGGACAGCCCCACGATGAGCAGTTCTTC